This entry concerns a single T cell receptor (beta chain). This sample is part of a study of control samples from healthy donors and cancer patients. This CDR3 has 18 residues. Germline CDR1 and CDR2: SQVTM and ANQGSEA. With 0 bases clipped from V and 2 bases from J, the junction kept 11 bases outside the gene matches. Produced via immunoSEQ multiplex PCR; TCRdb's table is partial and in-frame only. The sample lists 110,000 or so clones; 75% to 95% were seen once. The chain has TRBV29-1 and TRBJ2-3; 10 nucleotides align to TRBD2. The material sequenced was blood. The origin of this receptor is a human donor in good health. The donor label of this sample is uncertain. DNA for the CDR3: TGCAGCGTTGAAGAGCTAGCGGGGGCCCACGGGGTCACAGATACGCAGTATTTT. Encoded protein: CSVEELAGAHGVTDTQYF.